This T cell receptor beta chain was captured in a study of blood T cell repertoires in COVID-19. Study summary: T cells, B-cell-depleted T cells, or PBMCs supplied cDNA or gDNA.

Enrollment of patients from Seattle took place during active infection, with longitudinal follow-up. Per the original methods: Reference gene primer amplification yielded estimated nucleated cell counts. Only in-frame clones appear in the TCRdb table, and some are missing; sequencing was by immunoSEQ multiplex PCR. V, J and clone size are those of that table, while D and trimming were read from the DNA. Here the sample spans 410,000 or so clones, about 88% being singletons. CDR3 length: 15 amino acids. Trimming at V came to 0 bases and at J to 4 bases, leaving 2 bases not matched to a gene. CDR1 is LNHNV and CDR2 is YYDKDF in the germline V gene (reference sequence).

The TCR originated in a woman in her thirties or forties with COVID-19, enrolled during active disease. The sequenced sample was peripheral blood. The V and J genes are TRBV15 and TRBJ2-7, with 11 bases identical to TRBD2. The CDR3 sequence: CATSRELAGGYEQYF. CDR3 in DNA: TGTGCCACCAGCAGAGAGCTAGCGGGAGGATACGAGCAGTACTTC.